Each of the 22 T cell receptor beta chains below was sequenced from the same sample in a study of blood T cell repertoires in COVID-19. TCRdb keeps only in-frame clones here, not all; method: immunoSEQ multiplex PCR. Counted here are 210,000 or so clones, around four fifths occurring once; the ten biggest clones make up roughly 20%. The sample comprised peripheral blood. These receptors all stem from a woman older than 75 with active or convalescent COVID-19.

The chain carries TRBV10-3 and TRBJ2-2; D unclear. Trimming shortened V by 6 bases and J by 8 bases, and 7 bases separated the two germline ends. Germline-derived CDR1 and CDR2 are ENHRY and SYGVKD. CDR3 length equals 11 residues. For the CDR3, the DNA is TGTGCCATCAGGTCTAGTGGGGAGCTGTTTTTT. Its protein is CAIRSSGELFF.

The chain joins TRBV7-3 to TRBJ1-1; TRBD1 might be the D (5 bases). CDR1 and CDR2 from the germline V gene are SGHTA and FQGTGA. This CDR3 is built from 15 residues. V was trimmed by 5 bases and J by 2 bases, leaving 15 bases between them. As DNA, the CDR3 is TGTGCCAGCAGCGTCGACGGGAGGGGTAACACTGAAGCTTTCTTT. It specifies CASSVDGRGNTEAFF.

This clone occurred a few times. The chain combines TRBV19 with TRBJ1-6; D ambiguous. Between the trimmed V and J ends, which lost 6 bases and 10 bases, there was a span of 16 bases. Germline V lookup: CDR1 LNHDA, CDR2 SQIVND (reference sequence). The CDR3 loop spans 14 amino acids. The chain's CDR3 is CASSPFGEKSPLHF. For the CDR3, the DNA is TGTGCCAGTAGCCCCTTCGGAGAGAAATCACCCCTCCACTTT.

The CDR3 loop is CASSRSRTSGRGETQYF. In DNA, the CDR3 is TGTGCCAGCAGTAGATCTCGGACTAGCGGGAGAGGAGAGACCCAGTACTTC. The chain carries TRBV27 and TRBJ2-5; 13 nucleotides align to TRBD2. The J segment lost 4 bases and the V segment lost 5 bases, leaving 10 bases of the junction unmatched. From germline, CDR1 is MNHEY and CDR2 SMNVEV (reference sequence). The CDR3 has 17 residues.

The chain links TRBV28 to TRBJ1-2; 7 bases map to TRBD1. With V trimmed by 4 bases and J by 4 bases, 9 bases remained unmatched. The CDR3 totals 15 residues. Germline-derived CDR1 and CDR2 are MDHEN and SYDVKM. The DNA of the CDR3 is TGTGCCAGCAGTTCTTCCGGGACAGCGATCTATGGCTACACCTTC. Protein: CASSSSGTAIYGYTF.

The chain combines TRBV18 with TRBJ1-5; D remains unclear. Germline loops: CDR1 KGHSH, CDR2 LQKENI. V shed 1 base and J shed 5 bases, with 6 bases lying between them. The CDR3 is made up of 13 amino acids. This CDR3 is CASSPLSDQPQHF. The CDR3 DNA is TGTGCCAGCTCACCACTTTCGGATCAGCCCCAGCATTTT.

The chain carries TRBV7-3 and TRBJ2-1, with D unclear. Trimming shortened V by 5 bases and J by 8 bases, and 10 bases separated the two germline ends. The germline CDR1 and CDR2 sequences are SGHTA and FQGTGA. The CDR3 contains 12 residues. The CDR3 region is CASSASIHEQFF. The CDR3 coding sequence is TGTGCCAGCAGCGCTAGTATTCATGAGCAGTTCTTC.

The J gene is TRBJ2-3, the V gene TRBV5-4; TRBD2 agrees at 7 bases. The ends lost 4 bases at V and 0 bases at J; junction bases unmatched: 8. Germline lookup yields CDR1 SGHNT and CDR2 YYREEE (reference sequence). The CDR3 loop spans 16 amino acids. CDR3 bases: TGTGCCAGCAGCCGAAGAAAGCGGGAAAGCACAGATACGCAGTATTTT. It is translated as CASSRRKRESTDTQYF.

This clone has just one count. This chain links TRBV15 with TRBJ2-2; TRBD2 aligns across 8 bases. In germline, CDR1 is LNHNV, CDR2 YYDKDF (reference sequence). The CDR3 spans 16 residues. The V segment lost 5 bases and the J segment 5 bases; nucleotides outside the gene matches: 10. This CDR3 is CATSGRGGSETGELFF. The CDR3 bases are TGTGCCACCAGCGGTCGGGGGGGCTCCGAGACCGGGGAGCTGTTTTTT.

This chain joins TRBV2 and TRBJ1-5; TRBD1 is a possible D gene (6 bases). The CDR3 sequence is 14 residues long. V shed 5 bases and J shed 9 bases, with 17 bases lying between them. Looked up from germline, CDR1 is SNHLY and CDR2 is FYNNEI. CDR3 region: CASSPGTRVGPQHF. The CDR3 DNA reads as TGTGCCAGCAGTCCCGGGACACGAGTTGGGCCCCAGCATTTT.

The V and J genes are TRBV19 and TRBJ1-1; 9 positions agree with TRBD1. This CDR3 region has 13 residues. The trim removed 8 bases at V and 5 bases at J, leaving 6 bases unmatched. In germline, CDR1 is LNHDA, CDR2 SQIVND (reference sequence). CDR3 sequence: CASSDRGGTEAFF. DNA for the CDR3: TGTGCCAGTTCAGACAGGGGGGGAACTGAAGCTTTCTTT.

V is TRBV28 and J is TRBJ2-5; TRBD1 matches at 10 bases. The CDR3 has 14 amino acids. Trimming removed 6 bases from V and 5 bases from J; junction bases left unmatched: 6. Germline V gene data show CDR1 as MDHEN and CDR2 as SYDVKM. CDR3 sequence (DNA): TGTGCCAGCAGATCGACAGGGGGCGGGGAGACCCAGTACTTC. It translates to CASRSTGGGETQYF.

The chain carries TRBV7-2 and TRBJ2-7; unclear D gene. V lost 1 base and J 4 bases, leaving 14 bases between the germline ends. The germline V gene has CDR1 SGHTA and CDR2 FQGNSA. CDR3 size: 15 residues. CDR3 DNA: TGTGCCAGCAGCTTAGTGCAGCGCCCGTGGTACGAGCAGTACTTC. Protein: CASSLVQRPWYEQYF.

The chain uses TRBV10-3 and TRBJ1-1; maybe TRBD1 (6 bases). V was shortened by 6 bases and J by 3 bases, with 14 bases between the two germline ends. Per the germline V gene, CDR1 is ENHRY and CDR2 is SYGVKD. The CDR3 is made up of 14 amino acids. CDR3 nucleotide sequence: TGTGCCATCAGGAGGGGTACAGGGCACACTGAAGCTTTCTTT. Translated, it gives CAIRRGTGHTEAFF.

The chain combines TRBV5-1 with TRBJ2-7; TRBD1 might be the D (6 bases). This CDR3 contains 14 residues. The V end was cut by 0 bases, the J end by 6 bases, with 13 bases between. Germline V gives CDR1 SGHRS, CDR2 YFSETQ. CDR3 DNA: TGCGCCAGCAGCTTGGTAGGGGGAGACGGCGAGCAGTACTTC. Translated: CASSLVGGDGEQYF. Looking up the rest from reference TRBV5-1 and TRBJ2-7 gives the full variable domain: KAGVTQTPRYLIKTRGQQVTLSCSPISGHRSVSWYQQTPGQGLQFLFEYFSETQRNKGNFPGRFSGRQFSNSRSEMNVSTLELGDSALYLCASSLVGGDGEQYFGPGTRLTVT.

The chain links TRBV7-9 to TRBJ2-1; D perhaps matches TRBD2 (7 bases). Germline V gene lookup returns CDR1 SEHNR and CDR2 FQNEAQ (reference sequence). The ends were cut back, 11 bases at V and 5 bases at J, with 19 bases in the middle. The CDR3 is 14 amino acids. CDR3 sequence: CAVRGGPADNEQFF. For the CDR3, the DNA is TGTGCCGTGAGGGGGGGGCCCGCCGACAATGAGCAGTTCTTC.

The chain recombines TRBV7-6 with TRBJ2-7; a weak D match, TRBD1 (5 bases). CDR3 length: 16 amino acids. Trimming cost V 2 bases and J 1 base, with 15 bases left between them. Looked up from germline, CDR1 is SGHVS and CDR2 is FNYEAQ. CDR3 in amino acids: CASSLTARVGSYEQYF. The CDR3 DNA sequence: TGTGCCAGCAGCTTAACAGCCAGGGTCGGATCCTACGAGCAGTACTTC.

The rearrangement links TRBV10-3 to TRBJ2-3; 7 bases agree with TRBD2. The germline V gene encodes CDR1 ENHRY and CDR2 SYGVKD. CDR3 length equals 14 residues. Trimming cost V 10 bases and J 2 bases; bases outside gene matches: 9. The CDR3 coding sequence is TGTGCCACTGGGGCCGGGAGGCCCACAGATACGCAGTATTTT. Translated, it gives CATGAGRPTDTQYF.

The chain uses TRBV2 and TRBJ2-2; 9 bases agree with TRBD2. The V and J ends lost 9 bases and 6 bases, in that order; junction bases with no gene match: 5. This CDR3 is 13 amino acids long. Germline V gene sequence: CDR1 SNHLY, CDR2 FYNNEI. The CDR3, as DNA: TGTGCCAGTCGCGGGGGGGCCGCCGGGGAGCTGTTTTTT. Amino acids: CASRGGAAGELFF.

This clone was observed a single time. V and J are TRBV28 and TRBJ1-1; D remains ambiguous. The germline V gene has CDR1 MDHEN and CDR2 SYDVKM. Deletions cut 1 base from V and 3 bases from J, with 18 bases between. The CDR3 covers 17 residues. CDR3 bases: TGTGCCAGCAGTTTATTGGTGCTTGGTCGGCGGGACACTGAAGCTTTCTTT. Amino acids: CASSLLVLGRRDTEAFF.

The chain combines TRBV18 with TRBJ2-7; D perhaps matches TRBD1 (5 bases). CDR3 length: 14 residues. The ends were cut back, 1 base at V and 3 bases at J, with 10 bases in the middle. Per the germline V gene, CDR1 is KGHSH and CDR2 is LQKENI. The CDR3 bases are TGTGCCAGCTCACCACAGGGTAGGGGCTACGAGCAGTACTTC. It codes for CASSPQGRGYEQYF. Filled out from reference TRBV18 and TRBJ2-7, the complete variable domain reads NAGVMQNPRHLVRRRGQEARLRCSPMKGHSHVYWYRQLPEEGLKFMVYLQKENIIDESGMPKERFSAEFPKEGPSILRIQQVVRGDSAAYFCASSPQGRGYEQYFGPGTRLTVT.

CDR3 sequence reads: CSVDGRGRSLDGYTF. Written as DNA, the CDR3 is TGCAGCGTTGATGGTCGGGGGAGGTCTCTAGATGGCTACACCTTC. The gene calls are TRBV29-1 and TRBJ1-2, with a possible D match to TRBD1 (5 bases). Trimming pared 3 bases from V and 6 bases from J, leaving 20 bases between. The CDR3 extends over 15 amino acids. Germline lookup yields CDR1 SQVTM and CDR2 ANQGSEA.